This T cell receptor (beta chain) appears in the sequencing data of a study of shared clonotypes between healthy human individuals. The naive CD8 fraction comprised CD45RO-negative cells positively selected for CCR7 and excluded terminally differentiated effector memory CD45RA+ cells. CDR1 SEHNR and CDR2 FQNEAQ come from the germline V gene (reference sequence). The germline V and J ends were trimmed by 3 bases and 2 bases, with 20 bases remaining between them. This CDR3 region has 17 residues. TCRdb's table, derived via immunoSEQ multiplex PCR, lists solely in-frame clones and lacks some. The sample records hundreds of thousands of clones, approximately 96% being singletons.

This clonotype was obtained from a woman aged 25 to 39 in good health. The source material was naive CD8+ T cells sorted from blood. V gene TRBV7-9 combines with J gene TRBJ2-7; D may be TRBD2 (6 bases). DNA for the CDR3: TGTGCCAGCAGCTTGTCAGCAGTGGCGGGGCAGGCCTACGAGCAGTACTTC. Protein sequence: CASSLSAVAGQAYEQYF.